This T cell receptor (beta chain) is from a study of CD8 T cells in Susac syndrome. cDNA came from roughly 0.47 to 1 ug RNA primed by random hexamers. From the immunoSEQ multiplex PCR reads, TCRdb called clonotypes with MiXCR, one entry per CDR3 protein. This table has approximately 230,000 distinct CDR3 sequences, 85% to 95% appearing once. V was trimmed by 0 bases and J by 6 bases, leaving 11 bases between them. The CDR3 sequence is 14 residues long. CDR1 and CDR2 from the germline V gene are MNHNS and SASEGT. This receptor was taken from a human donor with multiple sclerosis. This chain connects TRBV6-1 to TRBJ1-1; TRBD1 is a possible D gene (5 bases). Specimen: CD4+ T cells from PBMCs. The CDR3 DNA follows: TGTGCCAGCAGTGAAGCGTTTCAGGGCGCTGAAGCTTTCTTT. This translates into CASSEAFQGAEAFF.